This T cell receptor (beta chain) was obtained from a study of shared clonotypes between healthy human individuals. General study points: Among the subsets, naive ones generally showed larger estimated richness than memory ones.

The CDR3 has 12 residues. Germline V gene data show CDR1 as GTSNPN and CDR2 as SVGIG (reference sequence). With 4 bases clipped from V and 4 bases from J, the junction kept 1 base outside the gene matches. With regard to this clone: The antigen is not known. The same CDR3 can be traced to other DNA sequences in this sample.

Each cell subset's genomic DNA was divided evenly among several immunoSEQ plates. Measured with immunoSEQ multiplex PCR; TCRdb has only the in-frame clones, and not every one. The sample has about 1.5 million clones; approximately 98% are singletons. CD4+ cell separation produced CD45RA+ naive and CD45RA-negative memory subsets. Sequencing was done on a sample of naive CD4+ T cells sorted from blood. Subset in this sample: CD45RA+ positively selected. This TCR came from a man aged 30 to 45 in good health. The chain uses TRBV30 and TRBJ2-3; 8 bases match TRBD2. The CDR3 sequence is CAWTSGSDTQYF. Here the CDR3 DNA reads TGTGCCTGGACTAGCGGGTCAGATACGCAGTATTTT.